The 32 T cell receptor beta chains below were found in one sample sequenced in a study of T cells in Graves' hyperthyroidism and ophthalmopathy. The TCR beta CDR3 regions underwent amplification using RNA transcripts as the source. The HTBI primer set served for first-round RT-PCR of the TCR CDR3. TCRdb used MiXCR to reprocess the multiplex PCR reads, holding one entry per CDR3 protein. The data hold 300,000 to 400,000 distinct CDR3 sequences, with under 20% observed a single time. The sequenced material came from blood. The receptors stem from a man aged 18 to 35 with Graves' ophthalmopathy.

This clonotype was counted many times. V and J are TRBV2 and TRBJ2-3; no definite D call. The germline CDR1 and CDR2 sequences are SNHLY and FYNNEI. Between the trimmed V and J ends, which lost 6 bases and 2 bases, there was a span of 15 bases. CDR3 length equals 15 residues. The CDR3 nucleotides are TGTGCCAGCAGCACCCTAGGGATCAACACAGATACGCAGTATTTT. Translating gives CASSTLGINTDTQYF.

Ten or more counts support this clonotype. V is TRBV6-1 and J is TRBJ1-2; maybe TRBD1 (5 bases). The length of the CDR3 is 16 residues. Trimming cost V 0 bases and J 4 bases, with 15 bases left between them. Germline CDR1 and CDR2: MNHNS and SASEGT. The CDR3 protein is CASSEAGQGVGYGYTF. CDR3 nucleotides: TGTGCCAGCAGTGAAGCGGGCCAGGGCGTGGGCTATGGCTACACCTTC.

The rearrangement uses TRBV20-1 and TRBJ2-4; D may correspond to TRBD1 or TRBD2 (5 bases each). CDR1 and CDR2 (germline): DFQATT, SNEGSKA (reference sequence). V dropped 5 bases and J dropped 8 bases, with 19 bases sitting between them. The CDR3 sequence is 14 residues long. The CDR3 spells CSAPLPWDRDIQYF. The CDR3 DNA follows: TGCAGTGCTCCACTCCCCTGGGACCGCGACATTCAGTACTTC.

The chain joins TRBV6-1 to TRBJ1-4; 8 bases align to TRBD1. Germline V gene data show CDR1 as MNHNS and CDR2 as SASEGT. The CDR3 covers 15 residues. After removal of 7 bases from V and 4 bases from J, the junction contained 8 bases not matched to a gene. Here the CDR3 DNA reads TGTGCCAGCACCCTGACAGGGGCATTTAATGAAAAACTGTTTTTT. Amino acid sequence: CASTLTGAFNEKLFF.

This clonotype has just a few counts. CDR3 bases: TGCGCCAGCAGCCAATTATACAAACAGGGCCACACTGAAGCTTTCTTT. Protein: CASSQLYKQGHTEAFF. This rearrangement joins TRBV4-1 to TRBJ1-1; D is perhaps TRBD1 (6 bases). The germline V and J ends were trimmed by 2 bases and 3 bases, with 16 bases remaining between them. This CDR3 comprises 16 residues. Germline CDR1 and CDR2: MGHRA and YSYEKL.

The chain uses TRBV4-1 and TRBJ2-2, with TRBD2 matching over 10 bases. Germline CDR1 reads MGHRA; CDR2 reads YSYEKL. The CDR3 runs to 17 residues. The V segment lost 4 bases and the J segment 7 bases; nucleotides outside the gene matches: 12. This chain's CDR3 is CASSPGTLGLANGELFF. CDR3 nucleotides: TGCGCCAGCAGCCCCGGGACACTGGGACTAGCGAACGGGGAGCTGTTTTTT.

The chain is built from TRBV10-3 and TRBJ2-1; the D gene is possibly TRBD2 (7 bases). The CDR3 sequence is 14 residues long. In germline, CDR1 is ENHRY, CDR2 SYGVKD. V shed 3 bases and J shed 4 bases, with 10 bases lying between them. The CDR3 sequence is CAISEGGGYNEQFF. DNA for the CDR3: TGTGCCATCAGTGAAGGGGGGGGGTACAATGAGCAGTTCTTC.

In this sample, this clonotype turned up once. Since a much larger clone is just one base distant, this may be a read error. The rearrangement links TRBV20-1 to TRBJ2-3; D perhaps matches TRBD2 (5 bases). The V and J ends lost 5 bases and 1 base respectively, with 7 bases between them. Germline assignment: CDR1 DFQATT and CDR2 SNEGSKA (reference sequence). There are 12 residues in the CDR3. CDR3 bases: TGCAGTGCTTCACTAGGCACAGATACGCAGTATTTT. Its protein is CSASLGTDTQYF.

This clonotype has only a few counts. This chain uses TRBV11-2 with TRBJ2-7; D possibly uses TRBD1 or TRBD2 (5 bases each). The CDR3 loop spans 12 amino acids. Trimming cost V 1 base and J 7 bases, with 8 bases left between them. The germline V gene encodes CDR1 SGHAT and CDR2 FQNNGV. The DNA for the CDR3 is TGTGCCAGCAGCTTAGGTTGGGGGGAGCAGTACTTC. Encoded protein: CASSLGWGEQYF. The full variable domain, rest sourced from reference TRBV11-2 and TRBJ2-7, is EAGVAQSPRYKIIEKRQSVAFWCNPISGHATLYWYQQILGQGPKLLIQFQNNGVVDDSQLPKDRFSAERLKGVDSTLKIQPAKLEDSAVYLCASSLGWGEQYFGPGTRLTVT.

This clonotype was seen repeatedly, ten times or more. The chain uses TRBV29-1 and TRBJ1-1, with D unclear. V lost 3 bases and J 9 bases, leaving 20 bases between the germline ends. The CDR3 consists of 14 residues. The germline V gene has CDR1 SQVTM and CDR2 ANQGSEA. CDR3 nucleotide sequence: TGCAGCGTTGATCTGGCGGAGTTTGCGAATCAAGCTTTCTTT. This translates into CSVDLAEFANQAFF. The full variable domain, its missing parts supplied by reference TRBV29-1 and TRBJ1-1, is SAVISQKPSRDICQRGTSLTIQCQVDSQVTMMFWYRQQPGQSLTLIATANQGSEATYESGFVIDKFPISRPNLTFSTLTVSNMSPEDSSIYLCSVDLAEFANQAFFGQGTRLTVV.

V is TRBV4-1 and J is TRBJ2-2; D perhaps matches TRBD2 (5 bases). V lost 2 bases to trimming and J lost 0 bases, with 13 bases between them. Germline CDR1 reads MGHRA; CDR2 reads YSYEKL. The CDR3 extends over 17 amino acids. CDR3 nucleotides: TGCGCCAGCAGCCAAAGGAGGTTCATCGCGAACACCGGGGAGCTGTTTTTT. Its translation: CASSQRRFIANTGELFF.

This clonotype was detected many times. V is TRBV12-3 or TRBV12-4 and J is TRBJ1-2; 8 positions agree with TRBD1. V trimming: 5 bases; J trimming: 7 bases; junction bases outside the gene matches: 6. The CDR3 spans 13 residues. CDR3: CASSATGEIGYTF. The CDR3 bases are TGTGCCAGCAGTGCGACAGGGGAGATTGGCTACACCTTC.

This clonotype was recorded at least ten times. The gene calls are TRBV3-1 and TRBJ2-3, with D uncertain. CDR1 is LGHDT and CDR2 is YNNKEL in the germline V gene (reference sequence). CDR3 length: 13 amino acids. V lost 1 base and J 4 bases, leaving 6 bases between the germline ends. The CDR3 sequence is CASSQGSPDTQYF. The CDR3 DNA reads TGTGCCAGCAGCCAAGGTTCCCCAGATACGCAGTATTTT.

This rearrangement joins TRBV19 to TRBJ2-4, with a possible D match to TRBD1 (5 bases). V was clipped by 3 bases and J by 7 bases, with 13 bases between them. Germline loops: CDR1 LNHDA, CDR2 SQIVND (reference sequence). CDR3 length: 14 amino acids. The CDR3 protein is CASSIQHSGNIQYF. The CDR3 DNA reads TGTGCCAGTAGTATTCAACATTCAGGGAACATTCAGTACTTC.

This clonotype was detected many times. The rearrangement uses TRBV7-3 and TRBJ2-1; the match to TRBD2 covers 7 bases. Germline assignment: CDR1 SGHTA and CDR2 FQGTGA. With 3 bases clipped from V and 5 bases from J, the junction kept 7 bases outside the gene matches. The CDR3 is 15 residues long. CDR3 coding DNA: TGTGCCAGCAGCTTCCCCACTAGCGCCAACAATGAGCAGTTCTTC. Translating gives CASSFPTSANNEQFF.

Ten or more counts support this clonotype. The rearrangement uses TRBV6-1 and TRBJ2-1; maybe TRBD2 (6 bases). Germline CDR1 MNHNS, CDR2 SASEGT. V was trimmed by 4 bases and J by 10 bases, leaving 14 bases between them. The CDR3 consists of 13 residues. The CDR3 loop reads CASSVGQGGEQFF. In DNA, the CDR3 is TGTGCCAGCAGTGTAGGTCAAGGAGGGGAGCAGTTCTTC.

The chain links TRBV12-3 or TRBV12-4 to TRBJ2-3; D is ambiguous. Trimming stripped 7 bases from V and 6 bases from J, with 20 bases between. The CDR3 sequence is 15 residues long. The CDR3 region has the DNA TGTGCCAGCAACCTAAGGGCGCACAAGTTGGATACGCAGTATTTT. Translation: CASNLRAHKLDTQYF.

This clonotype was found many times. The rearrangement uses TRBV11-2 and TRBJ2-4; TRBD1 agrees at 7 bases. Per the germline V gene, CDR1 is SGHAT and CDR2 is FQNNGV. The CDR3 sequence is 11 residues long. The V segment lost 5 bases and the J segment 14 bases; nucleotides outside the gene matches: 6. CDR3 nucleotide sequence: TGTGCCAGCAGCCCTACGACAGGGAAGTACTTC. Translating gives CASSPTTGKYF.

Many counts were recorded for this clonotype. V and J are TRBV2 and TRBJ2-7; D might be TRBD1 (6 bases). This CDR3 is built from 13 residues. The V and J ends lost 7 bases and 6 bases respectively, with 16 bases between them. Germline loops: CDR1 SNHLY, CDR2 FYNNEI. CDR3 coding DNA: TGTGCCAGCAATAGGGACATAGTGTCCGAGCAGTACTTC. Protein: CASNRDIVSEQYF.

The J gene is TRBJ1-2, the V gene TRBV10-3; 8 nucleotides match TRBD1. The germline CDR1 and CDR2 sequences are ENHRY and SYGVKD. CDR3 length equals 14 residues. J gave up 5 bases and V 0 bases, and 2 bases lay outside the gene matches. CDR3 in DNA: TGTGCCATCAGTGAGTCGAACAGGGGGTATGGCTACACCTTC. Residues: CAISESNRGYGYTF.

The rearrangement joins TRBV20-1 to TRBJ1-6; D unclear. The length of the CDR3 is 14 residues. The germline CDR1 and CDR2 sequences are DFQATT and SNEGSKA (reference sequence). The CDR3 sequence is CGIVPGVYNSPLHF. CDR3 in DNA: TGCGGAATTGTTCCGGGAGTATATAATTCACCCCTCCACTTT.

This clonotype was detected a few times. The chain uses TRBV6-1 and TRBJ2-2; maybe TRBD1 (6 bases). This CDR3 has 14 amino acids. In germline, CDR1 is MNHNS, CDR2 SASEGT. V was clipped by 5 bases and J by 6 bases, with 13 bases between them. The CDR3, as DNA: TGTGCCAGCAGTATCCAGGGGTCCCCCGGGGAGCTGTTTTTT. Translated, it gives CASSIQGSPGELFF.

The V gene is TRBV12-3 or TRBV12-4, the J gene TRBJ1-4; the match to TRBD1 covers 9 bases. With 5 bases clipped from V and 7 bases from J, the junction kept 2 bases outside the gene matches. This CDR3 has 13 amino acids. CDR3 protein: CASSTTGGEKLFF. The CDR3 bases are TGTGCCAGCAGTACGACAGGGGGTGAAAAACTGTTTTTT.

This clonotype was observed a handful of times. This rearrangement joins TRBV20-1 to TRBJ1-5; 7 bases agree with TRBD1. Germline CDR1 is DFQATT and CDR2 is SNEGSKA (reference sequence). This CDR3 comprises 14 residues. Germline trimming cut 4 bases from V and 9 bases from J; bases unmatched to any gene: 12. DNA of the CDR3: TGCAGTGCTAAAGGGGACAGCCTGCTCGGGCCCCAGCATTTT. It codes for CSAKGDSLLGPQHF.

This clonotype appeared many times. The chain has TRBV12-3 or TRBV12-4 and TRBJ1-6, with D maybe TRBD1 (5 bases). The CDR3 consists of 16 residues. Trimming pared 2 bases from V and 7 bases from J, leaving 15 bases between. Here the CDR3 DNA reads TGTGCCAGCAGTTTAAGGGTCGCGTGGGGCAATTCACCCCTCCACTTT. Its protein product is CASSLRVAWGNSPLHF.

This clonotype has at least ten counts. This rearrangement joins TRBV3-1 to TRBJ1-5; 12 nucleotides match TRBD1. The CDR3 is 18 amino acids. From germline, CDR1 is LGHDT and CDR2 YNNKEL (reference sequence). The V gene end was trimmed by 0 bases and the J gene end by 7 bases; junction bases not matched to a gene: 10. The CDR3 sequence is CASSQDFIGTGGRQPQHF. The DNA of the CDR3 is TGTGCCAGCAGCCAAGATTTTATAGGGACAGGGGGCCGGCAGCCCCAGCATTTT.

This clonotype has more than one count but fewer than ten. The V and J genes are TRBV5-4 and TRBJ2-1, with a tentative D call TRBD2 (6 bases). The V end was cut by 4 bases, the J end by 0 bases, with 14 bases between. CDR3 length: 16 residues. CDR1 and CDR2 from the germline V gene are SGHNT and YYREEE (reference sequence). The CDR3 is CASSPADSGSYNEQFF. The CDR3 DNA reads as TGTGCCAGCAGCCCCGCTGATAGCGGCTCCTACAATGAGCAGTTCTTC.

The chain carries TRBV7-9 and TRBJ2-5, with a possible D match to TRBD1 (5 bases). This CDR3 comprises 15 residues. V dropped 5 bases and J dropped 2 bases, with 15 bases sitting between them. In germline, CDR1 is SEHNR, CDR2 FQNEAQ (reference sequence). CDR3 DNA sequence: TGTGCCAGCAGCCAGACAGCGACAAAACAAGAGACCCAGTACTTC. It encodes CASSQTATKQETQYF.

As concerns this clonotype: A read error may explain this, as a much larger clone is one base away. The V and J genes are TRBV20-1 and TRBJ2-1, with 9 nucleotides matching TRBD1. The CDR3 runs to 11 residues. V was pared by 6 bases and J by 13 bases, with 7 bases of the junction left unmatched. Germline CDR1 is DFQATT and CDR2 is SNEGSKA (reference sequence). Written as DNA, the CDR3 is TGCAGTGCAAGACAGGGGGAGACCCAGTTCTTC. Protein product: CSARQGETQFF.

CDR3 residues: CASSRAGLLFF. Written as DNA, the CDR3 is TGTGCCAGCAGCCGCGCCGGGCTACTGTTTTTT. The V call is TRBV14, the J call TRBJ1-4; D call uncertain. CDR1 is SGHDN, CDR2 FVKESK, per germline. The CDR3 is 11 amino acids. V lost 4 bases, J lost 13 bases, and 10 bases lay in between.

The CDR3 is CASSYPKGTANEKLFF. CDR3 in DNA: TGTGCCAGCAGTTACCCTAAGGGGACGGCTAATGAAAAACTGTTTTTT. The rearrangement joins TRBV7-9 to TRBJ1-4; D is perhaps TRBD1 (5 bases). V was pared by 6 bases and J by 3 bases, with 17 bases between. CDR3 length equals 16 residues. Germline-derived CDR1 and CDR2 are SEHNR and FQNEAQ (reference sequence).

Ten or more counts support this clonotype. The V and J genes are TRBV13 and TRBJ1-2; D gene ambiguous. The germline V gene has CDR1 PRHDT and CDR2 FYEKMQ (reference sequence). The CDR3 consists of 14 residues. Trimming stripped 2 bases from V and 0 bases from J, with 7 bases between. The CDR3 protein is CASSLRQSNYGYTF. CDR3 sequence (DNA): TGTGCCAGCAGCTTACGGCAGTCTAACTATGGCTACACCTTC.